These 3 T cell receptor beta chains originate from one sample sequenced in a study of blood T cell repertoires in COVID-19. TCRdb's table, derived via immunoSEQ multiplex PCR, lists solely in-frame clones and lacks some. The data contain 250,000 to 300,000 clones, 85% to 90% of them singletons. Source material: PBMCs or T cells enriched from blood (not recorded which). The receptor set was obtained from a woman between 45 and 65 years old who had been exposed to COVID-19.

The chain couples TRBV5-1 to TRBJ2-5; D remains unclear. The CDR3 is 15 residues long. Per germline, CDR1 SGHRS and CDR2 YFSETQ. V lost 3 bases and J lost 2, with 14 bases in between. The CDR3 region is CASSSAPGTQETQYF. The DNA for the CDR3 is TGCGCCAGCAGCTCCGCTCCCGGTACTCAAGAGACCCAGTACTTC.

This chain links TRBV5-1 with TRBJ2-2, with D unresolved. Trimming removed 4 bases from V and 3 bases from J, with 10 bases in between. Germline lookup yields CDR1 SGHRS and CDR2 YFSETQ. The CDR3 is 14 amino acids. This chain's CDR3 is CASSQQLDTGELFF. The CDR3 DNA reads as TGCGCCAGCAGCCAACAGTTGGACACCGGGGAGCTGTTTTTT.

This chain links TRBV19 with TRBJ2-2; D possibly corresponds to TRBD1 (6 bases). Germline loops: CDR1 LNHDA, CDR2 SQIVND (reference sequence). Trimming removed 6 bases at V and 4 bases at J, with 12 bases between. The CDR3 extends over 14 amino acids. CDR3 loop: CASRPTGSTGELFF. The DNA for the CDR3 is TGTGCCAGTAGACCGACAGGCTCCACCGGGGAGCTGTTTTTT.